The 18 T cell receptor beta chains in this list originate from one sample, sequenced in a study of cytomegalovirus exposure and HLA in healthy donors listed by TCRdb under 2017. Library creation used the immunoSEQ multiplex PCR assay. Entries here come from immuneACCESS through TCRdb and include only in-frame sequences with V and J called. Some clones fail to appear in such tables; in the studies checked, an unresolved V gene covers under half of the shortfall, and the cause of the remainder is unknown. The sample table shows 200,000 to 250,000 clones, and around four fifths are seen once. The ten largest make up roughly 6% of the sample. The sample taken for sequencing was PBMCs. The source of these receptors is a woman aged 18-35 years in good health and CMV-seronegative.

V is TRBV4-1 and J is TRBJ1-1, with no clear D. In germline, CDR1 is MGHRA, CDR2 YSYEKL. V was cut by 0 bases and J by 6 bases, with 17 bases left in between. The CDR3 is 16 amino acids. The DNA for the CDR3 is TGCGCCAGCAGCCAAGATCCCCTCGACCGGGGTCCTGAAGCTTTCTTT. This translates into CASSQDPLDRGPEAFF.

The V call is TRBV27, the J call TRBJ1-1; 8 bases are shared with TRBD1. Germline V gives CDR1 MNHEY, CDR2 SMNVEV (reference sequence). The J segment lost 4 bases and the V segment lost 4 bases, leaving 14 bases of the junction unmatched. The CDR3 length is 17 residues. The CDR3 is CASSSRVFRDRGTEAFF. The DNA of the CDR3 is TGTGCCAGCAGTTCCCGGGTTTTTCGTGACAGGGGCACTGAAGCTTTCTTT.

CDR3 nucleotide sequence: TGTGCCAGCACTCCTCATCAGGCGACACTCTCCTACGAGCAGTACTTC. It translates to CASTPHQATLSYEQYF. J is TRBJ2-7 and V is TRBV27; D gene ambiguous. Trimming cost V 7 bases and J 0 bases, with 19 bases left between them. CDR3 length: 16 amino acids. The germline CDR1 and CDR2 sequences are MNHEY and SMNVEV (reference sequence).

The rearrangement joins TRBV27 to TRBJ2-1; the D is unclear. From germline, CDR1 is MNHEY and CDR2 SMNVEV (reference sequence). Trimming pared 10 bases from V and 7 bases from J, leaving 20 bases between. This CDR3 spans 14 amino acids. CDR3 sequence reads: CATNGLGRGNEQFF. The DNA for the CDR3 is TGTGCCACCAACGGCCTGGGTCGCGGTAATGAGCAGTTCTTC.

The chain combines TRBV5-1 with TRBJ2-3; 11 nucleotides agree with TRBD2. The CDR3 is made up of 17 amino acids. With V trimmed by 7 bases and J by 6 bases, 16 bases remained unmatched. The germline gives CDR1 SGHRS, CDR2 YFSETQ. As DNA, the CDR3 is TGCGCCAGCCATATAGCGGGGGGGAAAGGAGTTAGGGATACGCAGTATTTT. It specifies CASHIAGGKGVRDTQYF.

On this clone: A clone one base away is much larger, so this may be a read error. This rearrangement joins TRBV7-9 to TRBJ1-5; D gene uncertain. V was cut by 1 base and J by 1 base, with 2 bases left in between. Germline lookup yields CDR1 SEHNR and CDR2 FQNEAQ (reference sequence). This CDR3 comprises 13 residues. The DNA of the CDR3 is TGTGCCAGCAGCTTAGAAAGCAATCAGCCCCAGCATTTT. Translated, it gives CASSLESNQPQHF. The full variable domain, its missing parts supplied by reference TRBV7-9 and TRBJ1-5, is DTGVSQNPRHKITKRGQNVTFRCDPISEHNRLYWYRQTLGQGPEFLTYFQNEAQLEKSRLLSDRFSAERPKGSFSTLEIQRTEQGDSAMYLCASSLESNQPQHFGDGTRLSIL.

The CDR3: CASSHRTGGGEQYF. The CDR3 coding sequence is TGTGCCAGCAGCCATCGGACAGGGGGCGGTGAGCAGTACTTC. This chain joins TRBV13 and TRBJ2-7, with TRBD1 matching 11 bases. The length of the CDR3 is 14 residues. V was clipped by 5 bases and J by 7 bases; unmatched bases: 7. Per the germline V gene, CDR1 is PRHDT and CDR2 is FYEKMQ (reference sequence).

This clone was seen a handful of times. This chain joins TRBV18 and TRBJ2-7; no clear D. Germline V gene lookup returns CDR1 KGHSH and CDR2 LQKENI. The V end lost 2 bases, the J end lost 8 bases, and 10 bases lay between the germline ends. CDR3 length equals 12 residues. The CDR3 loop is CASSPGKTKQYF. The CDR3 region has the DNA TGTGCCAGCTCACCAGGTAAAACAAAGCAGTACTTC.

This rearrangement joins TRBV6-5 to TRBJ1-1, with D tentatively TRBD1 (6 bases). CDR1 and CDR2 (germline): MNHEY, SVGAGI. The CDR3 is made up of 15 amino acids. V was clipped by 0 bases and J by 12 bases, with 20 bases between them. CDR3 DNA: TGTGCCAGCAGTTACTCGTACAGGGAGGATAGGGTGTCTTTCTTT. Its protein product is CASSYSYREDRVSFF.

This chain links TRBV5-1 with TRBJ1-2; 9 positions match TRBD1. Germline V gene sequence: CDR1 SGHRS, CDR2 YFSETQ. V shed 6 bases, J shed 8 bases, and the junction held 14 bases outside the gene matches. The CDR3 runs to 15 residues. The CDR3 DNA sequence: TGCGCCAGCACCTCATCCGGGACAGGGATGTACGGCTACACCTTC. This gives the protein CASTSSGTGMYGYTF.

The genes are TRBV28 and TRBJ2-5, with 14 bases matching TRBD2. J lost 4 bases, V lost 7 bases, and 8 bases had no gene match. Germline loops: CDR1 MDHEN, CDR2 SYDVKM. The CDR3 covers 16 residues. The CDR3 DNA reads TGTGCCAGCATCTTGGGGACTAGCGGGAGCCCAGAGACCCAGTACTTC. Translated: CASILGTSGSPETQYF. The variable domain in full, with the rest retrieved from reference TRBV28 and TRBJ2-5, is DVKVTQSSRYLVKRTGEKVFLECVQDMDHENMFWYRQDPGLGLRLIYFSYDVKMKEKGDIPEGYSVSREKKERFSLILESASTNQTSMYLCASILGTSGSPETQYFGPGTRLLVL.

This chain joins TRBV5-1 and TRBJ2-7, with D possibly TRBD1 on 6 matching bases. The CDR3 is made up of 15 amino acids. V dropped 3 bases and J dropped 7 bases, with 20 bases sitting between them. Germline CDR1 and CDR2: SGHRS and YFSETQ. In nucleotides, the CDR3 is TGCGCCAGCAGCTCATATTCACAGGGTTTCGAGGAGCAGTACTTC. Its translation: CASSSYSQGFEEQYF.

V gene TRBV4-1 combines with J gene TRBJ1-5, with D tentatively TRBD1 (5 bases). The germline CDR1 and CDR2 sequences are MGHRA and YSYEKL. V was cut by 2 bases and J by 4 bases, with 12 bases left in between. This CDR3 contains 15 residues. This CDR3 is CASSQPGPWNQPQHF. CDR3 nucleotides: TGCGCCAGCAGCCAACCAGGGCCGTGGAATCAGCCCCAGCATTTT.

This clone came up a few times. The chain has TRBV30 and TRBJ1-1; the D gene is possibly TRBD1 (5 bases). Germline CDR1 is GTSNPN and CDR2 is SVGIG (reference sequence). This CDR3 spans 15 amino acids. Between the trimmed V and J ends, which lost 6 bases and 0 bases, there was a span of 17 bases. In DNA, the CDR3 is TGTGCCTGCCCACGGACACCGGCGATGAACACTGAAGCTTTCTTT. It yields the protein CACPRTPAMNTEAFF.

The chain combines TRBV5-1 with TRBJ2-7; 7 bases fit TRBD1. The CDR3 is 14 residues long. Germline-derived CDR1 and CDR2 are SGHRS and YFSETQ. J gave up 2 bases and V 4 bases, and 6 bases lay outside the gene matches. Here the CDR3 DNA reads TGCGCCAGCAGCCCCCGACAGGGACCCTACGAGCAGTACTTC. Amino acids: CASSPRQGPYEQYF.

This clone occurred a few times. The chain employs TRBV7-8 and TRBJ1-5, with a possible D match to TRBD1 (6 bases). The CDR3 extends over 15 amino acids. Germline values: CDR1 SGHVS, CDR2 FQNEAQ. Trimming removed 4 bases from V and 5 bases from J, with 15 bases in between. CDR3: CASSSRHRDDQPQHF. Written as DNA, the CDR3 is TGTGCCAGCAGCTCTCGGCACAGGGACGATCAGCCCCAGCATTTT.

V gene TRBV27 combines with J gene TRBJ1-2; D not resolved. The CDR3 loop spans 13 amino acids. The ends were cut back, 6 bases at V and 2 bases at J, with 10 bases in the middle. Looked up from germline, CDR1 is MNHEY and CDR2 is SMNVEV (reference sequence). CDR3: CASSSTRNYGYTF. The CDR3 nucleotides read TGTGCCAGCAGCTCCACGAGGAACTATGGCTACACCTTC.

The chain couples TRBV2 to TRBJ1-4; TRBD1 might be the D (5 bases). The germline V gene encodes CDR1 SNHLY and CDR2 FYNNEI. V lost 2 bases and J 14 bases, leaving 15 bases between the germline ends. The CDR3 loop spans 13 amino acids. The CDR3 coding sequence is TGTGCCAGCAGTGAATTCCCCCAGGGAGGGCTGTTTTTT. Protein: CASSEFPQGGLFF. Full variable domain (remainder filled in from reference TRBV2 and TRBJ1-4): EPEVTQTPSHQVTQMGQEVILRCVPISNHLYFYWYRQILGQKVEFLVSFYNNEISEKSEIFDDQFSVERPDGSNFTLKIRSTKLEDSAMYFCASSEFPQGGLFFGSGTQLSVL.